This T cell receptor beta chain was captured in a study of cytomegalovirus exposure and HLA in healthy donors. This PCR relied on a set of 60 Vbeta primers and 13 Jbeta primers. Data came from immunoSEQ multiplex PCR; TCRdb stores just in-frame clones and leaves some out. The sample totals around 74,000 clones. At the time of sampling, donors were nominally healthy, though unrecorded immune exposures were likely. The length of the CDR3 is 15 residues. V was pared by 7 bases and J by 3 bases, with 16 bases between. Germline values: CDR1 SNHLY, CDR2 FYNNEI. The receptor was derived from a man between 50 and 59 years old in good health and CMV-seropositive. Specimen: PBMCs. The V call is TRBV2, the J call TRBJ2-1; D perhaps matches TRBD2 (6 bases). CDR3 in DNA: TGTGCCAGCACTCCTCGGCGGGGCGTCTACAATGAGCAGTTCTTC. Translating gives CASTPRRGVYNEQFF. Full variable domain (remainder filled in from reference TRBV2 and TRBJ2-1): EPEVTQTPSHQVTQMGQEVILRCVPISNHLYFYWYRQILGQKVEFLVSFYNNEISEKSEIFDDQFSVERPDGSNFTLKIRSTKLEDSAMYFCASTPRRGVYNEQFFGPGTRLTVL.